The T cell receptor (beta chain) under discussion was sequenced for a study of Ad26.COV2.S vaccination and SARS-CoV-2 variants (dated by TCRdb to about 2021). Regarding the research as a whole: Vaccine-arm donors were drawn from COV1001, a multicentre, randomized, double-blind, placebo-controlled phase I-IIa trial of Ad26.COV2.S in healthy adults. Ad26.COV2.S was administered intramuscularly at 5 x 10^10 or 1 x 10^11 viral particles, either as a single shot or as two shots given 56 days apart. Sequencing of the TCRbeta repertoire served to evaluate the specificity and breadth of SARS-CoV-2-reactive T cell receptors following Ad26.COV2.S vaccination. The TCR-sequenced set comprised around 30 samples: around 20 Ad26.COV2.S vaccine recipients, 5 placebo recipients and 8 SARS-CoV-2 convalescent individuals. Trial participants were randomized into five groups of five, in which low-dose or high-dose Ad26.COV2.S was given once or twice, or placebo was given on both occasions. Throughout the experiments and outcome assessment, investigators stayed blinded to trial group allocation.

Taken with the paper, the label for treatment or condition translates to: some 19 received Ad26.COV2.S at low or high dose, single or two shots; several received placebo; per-sample allocation not given. Repertoires of vaccine and placebo recipients were sequenced from samples taken on day 63 after the first injection. Cohort 1b enrolled about two dozen adults aged 18-55 years at a single site in Boston, USA, between 29 July and 7 August 2020. Ad26.COV2.S was a replication-incompetent adenovirus type 26 vector that expressed a prefusion-stabilized SARS-CoV-2 spike protein derived from the original Wuhan strain. The paper as a whole reports these results and caveats: Compared with placebo recipients, Ad26.COV2.S recipients showed higher spike-specific TCR breadth (P = 0.0014). Non-spike TCR breadth was comparable between vaccine and placebo recipients, consistent with the vaccine containing only spike. The study lacked the statistical power to compare responses across vaccine doses or regimens. Substantial breadth of spike-specific CD8+ and CD4+ T cell responses was reported after vaccination. The authors noted that total T cell responses may have been underestimated by the TCR breadth and depth analyses.

The immunoSEQ Assay was used to sequence TCRbeta CDR3 regions. After extraction, genomic DNA underwent amplification by bias-controlled multiplex PCR, followed by high-throughput sequencing. Concerning the study's data processing: To quantify the absolute abundance of each unique TCRbeta CDR3 region, sequences were collapsed and filtered. T cell fraction was estimated by normalizing TCRbeta template counts to usable DNA, which was measured by amplifying reference genes present in all nucleated cells. Repertoire TCRs were annotated as SARS-CoV-2-specific when V gene, CDR3 amino acid sequence and J gene were exactly matched to a known reactive TCR set. The reference SARS-CoV-2 TCR set was obtained from MIRA and was filtered for enrichment in COVID-19-positive ImmuneCODE repertoires, whereby public or cross-reactive TCRs were removed. Drawing on the MIRA antigens, annotated TCRs were analysed further at the level of specific ORF or position within ORF. Breadth was defined as annotated unique rearrangements over total unique productive rearrangements; depth was the summed frequency of those rearrangements. Two-sided Wilcoxon rank-sum tests were applied when comparing TCR breadth between groups. The table comes from immuneACCESS by way of TCRdb, which keeps in-frame sequences with V and J called. Part of the clones is missing from these tables; in studies checked, under half for an unresolved V gene and the rest for unknown reasons. V and J calls and clone size are copied from that table; D and trimming were computed from the DNA. This sample has roughly 500,000 clones in its table, and roughly 85% of those were observed once. In total, the top ten clones hold around 13% of the sample.

CDR1 SNHLY and CDR2 FYNNEI are derived from the germline V gene. From the cysteine through the phenylalanine, the CDR3 covers 13 amino acids. The retained sequence is limited to the CDR3, 39 bases, with the frame set at the first base. The junction carries 13 bases between V and J, which are trimmed by 0 bases and 11 bases respectively. Concerning this clone itself: The clone's antigen remains unknown. There are no base qualities to consult, and no much larger clone falls within one base.

The chain links TRBV2 with TRBJ1-1, with no D gene named confidently. The TCR comes from a person aged 18 to 65 who received the Ad26.COV2.S COVID-19 vaccine or a placebo. Sample: peripheral blood, taken in a trial of Ad26.COV2.S vaccine versus placebo. This receptor has the CDR3 CASSEARPGRAFF. The DNA sequence follows: TGTGCCAGCAGTGAAGCCCGACCCGGCAGGGCTTTCTTT.